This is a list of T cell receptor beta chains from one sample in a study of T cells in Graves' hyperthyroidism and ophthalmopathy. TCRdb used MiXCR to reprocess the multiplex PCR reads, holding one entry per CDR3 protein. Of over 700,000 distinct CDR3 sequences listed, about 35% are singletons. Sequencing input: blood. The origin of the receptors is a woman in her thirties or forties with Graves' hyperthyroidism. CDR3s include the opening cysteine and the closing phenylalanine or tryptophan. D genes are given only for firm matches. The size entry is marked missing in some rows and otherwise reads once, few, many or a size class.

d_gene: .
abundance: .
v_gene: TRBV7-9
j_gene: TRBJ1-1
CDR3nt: TGTGCCAGCTTGGGGGAAACCAACACTGAAGCTTTCTTT
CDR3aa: CASLGETNTEAFF

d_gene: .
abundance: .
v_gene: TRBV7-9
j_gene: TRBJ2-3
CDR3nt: TGTGCCAGCCGGACAGCCACAGATACGCAGTATTTT
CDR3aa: CASRTATDTQYF

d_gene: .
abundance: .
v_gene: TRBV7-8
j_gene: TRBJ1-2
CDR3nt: TGTGCCAGCAGCTTCGGTAGGGAGTATGGCTACACCTTC
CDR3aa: CASSFGREYGYTF

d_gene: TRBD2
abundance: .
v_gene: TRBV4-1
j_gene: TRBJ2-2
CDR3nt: TGCGCCAGCAGCCGGGTACTAGCGAGCACCGGGGAGCTGTTTTTT
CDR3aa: CASSRVLASTGELFF

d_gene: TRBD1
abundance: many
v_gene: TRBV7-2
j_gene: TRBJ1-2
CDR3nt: TGTGCCAGCAGCTCCTGGACAGGAGGAGGCTACACCTTC
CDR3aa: CASSSWTGGGYTF

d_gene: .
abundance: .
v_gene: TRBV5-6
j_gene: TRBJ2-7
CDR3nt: TGTGCCAGCAGCTTGGAGGAGGGCGTGGTAGAGCAGTACTTC
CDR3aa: CASSLEEGVVEQYF

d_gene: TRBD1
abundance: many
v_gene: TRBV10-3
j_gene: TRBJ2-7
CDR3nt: TGTGCCATCAGTGAAGGGGACAGACCCAGATTC
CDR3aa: CAISEGDRPRF

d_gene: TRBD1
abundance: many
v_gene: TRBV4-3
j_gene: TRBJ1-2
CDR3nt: TGCGCCAGCAGCCAAGTAGCAGGGGGTGGCTATGGCTACACCTTC
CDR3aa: CASSQVAGGGYGYTF

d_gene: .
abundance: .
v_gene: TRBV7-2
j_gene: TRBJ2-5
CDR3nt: TGTGCCAGCAGTTTAGTCACGGGATCCGGTCGGGAGACCCAGTACTTC
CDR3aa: CASSLVTGSGRETQYF

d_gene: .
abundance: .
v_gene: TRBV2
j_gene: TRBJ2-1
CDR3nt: TGTGCCAGCCGTGAGGACAGCTCCTACGATGAGCAGTTCTTC
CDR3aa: CASREDSSYDEQFF

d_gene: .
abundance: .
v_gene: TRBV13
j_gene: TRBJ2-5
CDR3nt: TGTGCCAGCAGTTTATGGGCAGGGGAGTCGTGGGAGACCCAGAACTTC
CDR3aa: CASSLWAGESWETQNF

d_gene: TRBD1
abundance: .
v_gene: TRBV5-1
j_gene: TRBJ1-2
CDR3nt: TGCGCCAACAGATCGACAGGGGGAGGCTACACCTTC
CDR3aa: CANRSTGGGYTF

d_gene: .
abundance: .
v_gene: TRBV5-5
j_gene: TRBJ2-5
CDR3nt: TGTGCCAGCAGCTTGGGGGGACCTCGGGGGGAGACCCAGTACTTC
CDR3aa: CASSLGGPRGETQYF

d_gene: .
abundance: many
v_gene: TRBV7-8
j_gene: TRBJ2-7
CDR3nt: TGTGCCAGCAGCGGCGGGACAGCTTACGAGCAGTACTTC
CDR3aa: CASSGGTAYEQYF

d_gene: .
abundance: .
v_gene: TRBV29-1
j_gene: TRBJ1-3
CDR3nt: TGCAGCTTAGGGGATGGAAACACCATATATTTT
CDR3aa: CSLGDGNTIYF

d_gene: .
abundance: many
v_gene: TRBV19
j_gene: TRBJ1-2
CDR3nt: TGTGCCAGTAGTATAGATGGCAGGTCTTCCTATGGCTACACCTTC
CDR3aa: CASSIDGRSSYGYTF

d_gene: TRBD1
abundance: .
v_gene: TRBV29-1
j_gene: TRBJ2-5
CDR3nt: TGCAGCGTTGAAGTCGACAGGGACAGTCAAGAGACCCAGTACTTC
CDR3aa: CSVEVDRDSQETQYF

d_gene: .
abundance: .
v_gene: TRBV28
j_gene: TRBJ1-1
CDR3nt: TGTGCCAGCAGTTGGGAACCCCGGAACACTGAAGCTTTCTTT
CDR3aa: CASSWEPRNTEAFF

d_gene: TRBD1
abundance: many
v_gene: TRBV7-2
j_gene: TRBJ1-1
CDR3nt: TGTGCCAGCAGCTTACAAGGGCAGGGGGGGACTGAAGCTTTCTTT
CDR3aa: CASSLQGQGGTEAFF

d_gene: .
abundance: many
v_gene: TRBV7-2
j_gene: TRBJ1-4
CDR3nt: TGTGCCAGCAGCCCAACCTCAACTAATGAAAAACTGTTTTTT
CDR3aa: CASSPTSTNEKLFF

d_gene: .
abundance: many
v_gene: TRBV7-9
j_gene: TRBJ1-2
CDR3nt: TGTGCCAGCAACCATCAGGGAACCTATGGCTACACCTTC
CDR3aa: CASNHQGTYGYTF

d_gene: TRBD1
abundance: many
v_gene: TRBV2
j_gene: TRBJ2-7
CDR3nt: TGTGCCAGCAGTGGGGACAGCGTCTACGAGCAGTACTTC
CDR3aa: CASSGDSVYEQYF

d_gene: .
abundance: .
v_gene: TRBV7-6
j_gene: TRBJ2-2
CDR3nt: TGTGCCAGCAGCTACCGTGGTTCGGGGCCCGGGGAGCTGTTTTTT
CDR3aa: CASSYRGSGPGELFF

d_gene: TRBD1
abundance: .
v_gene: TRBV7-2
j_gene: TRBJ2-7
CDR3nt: TGTGCCAGCAGCTCTGCCGGGACAGTTACCTACGAGCAGTACTTC
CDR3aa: CASSSAGTVTYEQYF

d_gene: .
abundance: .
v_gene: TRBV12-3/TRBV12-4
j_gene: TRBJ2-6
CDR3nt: TGTGCCAGCACGGTCGGAAGCTCTGGGGCCAACGTCCTGACTTTC
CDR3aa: CASTVGSSGANVLTF

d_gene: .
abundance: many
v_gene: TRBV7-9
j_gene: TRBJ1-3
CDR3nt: TGTGCCAGCAGCTTAGTCTCCCAAGGGAGGGAAAGCTCTGGAAACACCATATATTTT
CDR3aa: CASSLVSQGRESSGNTIYF

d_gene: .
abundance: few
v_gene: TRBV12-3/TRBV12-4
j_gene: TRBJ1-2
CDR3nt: TGTGCCAGCACCCTACTCGGACGCGCAGGAGGCTACACCTTC
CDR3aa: CASTLLGRAGGYTF

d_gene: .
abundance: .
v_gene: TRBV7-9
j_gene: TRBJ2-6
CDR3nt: TGTGCCAGCAGCTACTTAGGTGGTCCAGGGGTGTTATCTGGGGCCAACGTCCTGACTTTC
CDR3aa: CASSYLGGPGVLSGANVLTF

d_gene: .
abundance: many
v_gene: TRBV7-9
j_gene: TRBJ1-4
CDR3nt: TGTGCCAGCAGCTACCCAGTTCGGGGCGGAAAACTGTTTTTT
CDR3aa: CASSYPVRGGKLFF

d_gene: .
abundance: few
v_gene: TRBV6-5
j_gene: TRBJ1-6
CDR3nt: TGTGCCAGCAGTCCAGGGCGTAGTTCACCCCTCCACTTT
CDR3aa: CASSPGRSSPLHF

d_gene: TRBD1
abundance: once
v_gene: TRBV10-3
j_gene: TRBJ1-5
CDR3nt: TGTGCCATCAGTGGTGCGGGGGACAGGGGGCGGGATCAGCCCCAGCATTTT
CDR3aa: CAISGAGDRGRDQPQHF

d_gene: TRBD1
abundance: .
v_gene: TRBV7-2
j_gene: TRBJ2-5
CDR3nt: TGTGCCAGCAGCTATTTAGGGGGCGAGCCCGAGACCCAGTACTTC
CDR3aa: CASSYLGGEPETQYF

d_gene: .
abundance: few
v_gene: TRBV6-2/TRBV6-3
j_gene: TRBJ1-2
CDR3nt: TGTGCCAGGCCGCAACAGGGAAACTATGGCTACACCTTC
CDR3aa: CARPQQGNYGYTF

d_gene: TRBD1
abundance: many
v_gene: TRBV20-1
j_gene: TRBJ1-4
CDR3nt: TGCAGTGCCGCACCAGCGGGACAGGGGAATGAAAAACTGTTTTTT
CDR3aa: CSAAPAGQGNEKLFF

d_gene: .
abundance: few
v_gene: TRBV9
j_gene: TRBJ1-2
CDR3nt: TGTGCCAGCAGCCCCCATTGGGCAGCCCCTATCTATGGCTACACCTTC
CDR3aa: CASSPHWAAPIYGYTF

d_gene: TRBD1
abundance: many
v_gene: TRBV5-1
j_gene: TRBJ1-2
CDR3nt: TGCGCCAGCAGCTCCGGGACAGGGGGAAACTATGGCTACACCTTC
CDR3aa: CASSSGTGGNYGYTF

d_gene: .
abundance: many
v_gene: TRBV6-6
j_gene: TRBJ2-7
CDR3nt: TGTGCCAGCGGAGGAGGGTTCCCCTACGAGCAGTACTTC
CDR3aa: CASGGGFPYEQYF

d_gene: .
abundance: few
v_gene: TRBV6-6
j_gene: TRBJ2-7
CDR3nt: TGTGCCAGCAGTTATCTCCGCCGGGGGTACGAGCAGTACTTC
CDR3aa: CASSYLRRGYEQYF

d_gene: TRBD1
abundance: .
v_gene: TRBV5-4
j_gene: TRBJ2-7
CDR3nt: TGTGCCAGCAGCGGGCCAGGGGGCGGGATCGAGCAGTACTTC
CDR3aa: CASSGPGGGIEQYF

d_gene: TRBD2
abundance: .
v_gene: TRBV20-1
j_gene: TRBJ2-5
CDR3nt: TGCAGTGCTAGAGATACTAGCGGGGGCGAGACCCAGTACTTC
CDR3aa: CSARDTSGGETQYF

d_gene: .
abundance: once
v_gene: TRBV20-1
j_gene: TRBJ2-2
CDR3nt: TGCAGTGCCGGGTCCACCGGGGAGCTGTTTTTT
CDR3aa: CSAGSTGELFF

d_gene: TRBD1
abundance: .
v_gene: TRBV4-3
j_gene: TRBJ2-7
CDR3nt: TGCGCCAGCAGCCAATACAGGGACAGGGACTACGAGCAGTACTTC
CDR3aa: CASSQYRDRDYEQYF